Sequencing of this T cell receptor (beta chain) was carried out in a study of identical twins. One entry per CDR3 protein results from TCRdb running MiXCR on the 5' RACE reads. The profile shows 420,000 or so distinct CDR3 sequences, roughly 20% of them singletons. The source material was naive T cells sorted from blood. The source of this sequence is a middle-aged man in good health.

CDR3 protein: CASTHRQHYEQYF. The CDR3 DNA sequence: TGTGCCAGCACGCACAGGCAGCACTACGAGCAGTACTTC. The chain couples TRBV6-1 to TRBJ2-7, with D perhaps TRBD1 (5 bases). The V end lost 7 bases, the J end lost 3 bases, and 13 bases lay between the germline ends. CDR3 length: 13 amino acids. Germline values: CDR1 MNHNS, CDR2 SASEGT.